This record covers a single T cell receptor (beta chain). Sequencing was performed with immunoSEQ multiplex PCR; in TCRdb, only in-frame clones are kept and a portion is missing. This table has about 110,000 clones, roughly 92% appearing once. This specimen comes from a study of control samples from healthy donors and cancer patients. The V gene's germline CDR1 is MDHEN and CDR2 SYDVKM. This CDR3 is 16 amino acids long. Trimming removed 7 bases from V and 2 bases from J, with 18 bases in between. The source of this sequence is a woman younger than 35 in good health. The source material was blood. The genes are TRBV28 and TRBJ1-5; D might be TRBD1 (5 bases). The CDR3 here is CASTPGGSGGNQPQHF. Here the CDR3 DNA reads TGTGCCAGCACCCCGGGAGGGTCGGGGGGCAATCAGCCCCAGCATTTT.